The clone carrying this T cell receptor beta chain appeared a few times. The antigen is unknown. This sample is drawn from a study of post-analysis software for immune sequencing data. Findings and caveats of the study: Patients showed TRBV5-6, TRBV5-1 and TRBV20-1 among roughly five TRBV segments more frequent than in controls.

This CDR3 contains 14 residues. The V end was cut by 1 base, the J end by 5 bases, with 11 bases between. CDR1 DFQATT and CDR2 SNEGSKA come from the germline V gene (reference sequence). Unique-molecular-identifier-tagged TCR beta cDNA libraries were used. TCRdb reanalysed the PCR reads using MiXCR and keeps one entry per CDR3 protein. The sample records approximately 660,000 distinct CDR3 sequences, around 64% being singletons. This clonotype was obtained from a girl between 2 and 10 years old with multiple sclerosis. V is TRBV20-1 and J is TRBJ1-4; a possible D gene is TRBD1 (5 bases). The sample taken for sequencing was blood. CDR3 sequence: CSARATGLNEKLFF. CDR3 sequence (DNA): TGCAGTGCTAGAGCAACAGGATTGAATGAAAAACTGTTTTTT.